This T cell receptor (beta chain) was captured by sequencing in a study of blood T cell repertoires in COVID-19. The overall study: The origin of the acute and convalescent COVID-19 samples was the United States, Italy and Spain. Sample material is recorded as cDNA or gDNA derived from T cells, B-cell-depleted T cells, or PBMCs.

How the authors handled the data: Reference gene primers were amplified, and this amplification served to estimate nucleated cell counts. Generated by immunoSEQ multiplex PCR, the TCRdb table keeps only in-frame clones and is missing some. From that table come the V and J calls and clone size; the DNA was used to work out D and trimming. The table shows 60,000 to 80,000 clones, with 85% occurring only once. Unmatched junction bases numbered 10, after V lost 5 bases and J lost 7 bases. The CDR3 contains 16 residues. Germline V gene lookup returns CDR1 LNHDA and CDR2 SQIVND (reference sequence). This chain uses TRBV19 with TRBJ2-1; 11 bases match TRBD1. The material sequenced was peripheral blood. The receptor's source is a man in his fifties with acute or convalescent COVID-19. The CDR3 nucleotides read TGTGCCAGTAGTCGGCGGGGACAGGGGGGAGAGAATGAGCAGTTCTTC. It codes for CASSRRGQGGENEQFF. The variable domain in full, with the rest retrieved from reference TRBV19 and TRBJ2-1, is DGGITQSPKYLFRKEGQNVTLSCEQNLNHDAMYWYRQDPGQGLRLIYYSQIVNDFQKGDIAEGYSVSREKKESFPLTVTSAQKNPTAFYLCASSRRGQGGENEQFFGPGTRLTVL.